This TCR beta chain was retrieved from a study of shared clonotypes between healthy human individuals (TCRdb year 2020). Regarding the research as a whole: The cohort included three men and a couple of women between 18 and 49 years of age. For each donor, CD4 naive and CD4 memory were each given three plates, CD8 naive was given two plates, and CD8 memory was given one plate. Blood TCR repertoires of several healthy adults were deeply sequenced to estimate repertoire size and the extent of clonotype sharing between individuals. To increase sequencing depth and limit assay-specific biases, TCR repertoire library preparation and sequencing were carried out by different laboratories using diverse techniques. Per donor, leukapheresis produced somewhere between about 0.85 and 8.9 billion PBMCs. General study outcomes and caveats: Incomplete sequencing was indicated by rarefaction of sorted-subset datasets, despite the large sequencing depth. Pairwise subsampling indicated that sequencing depth was expected to affect the degree of clonotype sharing among donors. Higher generation probabilities were observed for clonotypes shared by all four sorted-subset donors than for non-shared clonotypes. Larger estimated clonotype richness was generally found for naive subsets than for memory subsets. Only blood was sampled, and tissue TCR repertoires likely differ from those in blood. Because the study included a small number of donors, the genetic and exposure-history diversity represented was limited. About 4.5% of naive CD4, 3.5% of naive CD8, roughly 2.5% of memory CD4, and 0.35% to 0.4% of memory CD8 clonotypes were shared across a few donors.

Using the deep immunoSEQ assay, multiplex PCR amplified TCR CDR3 regions from genomic DNA. For each cell subset, the extracted genomic DNA was distributed evenly across all wells of several immunoSEQ 96-well plates, and each plate served as one replicate. For sorted subsets, around 200 ng genomic DNA, equal to approximately 30,000 T cell genomes, was loaded into each replicate PCR. The purified libraries were quantified using a Qubit 3.0 fluorometer, sized with a Bioanalyzer 2100, and then quantified again using the KAPA Library Quantification kit. Each immunoSEQ 96-well plate was sequenced on its own single-read 150-cycle Illumina NextSeq 550 flow cell. In the source study's methods: Because the immunoSEQ output held only junctional sequences and lacked quality scores, the filtering could not match the filtering applied to full-length reads. Sequences were annotated with PyIR, a Python wrapper for IgBLAST v1.9, using IMGT germline references to assign V/J genes and CDR3. Reads with weak V/J assignments (E-value above 1e-6), missing CDR3, stop codons, out-of-frame junctions, or ambiguous translated residues were removed. A V3J clonotype was defined by an identical inferred V gene, J gene, and CDR3 amino acid sequence. Percentage overlap between repertoires was calculated by dividing the number of shared unique clonotypes by the size of the smaller repertoire. Repertoire richness was assessed with RTK rarefaction, the Chao1 estimator, and Recon v2.1 estimates of unobserved clonotypes. Generation probabilities for all TCRbeta clonotypes obtained by the gDNA method from a few donors were computed using OLGA. The source is immuneACCESS, and TCRdb retained only in-frame sequences with V and J called. Part of the clones is not carried over; for the studies checked, unresolved V genes explain less than half of this, and the remainder is unexplained. V and J calls and clone size are copied from that table; D and trimming were computed from the DNA. Counted in this sample were 1,400,000 or so clones; 98% of them appeared once. Approximately 0.38% of the sample is in the top ten clones.

The V and J ends are trimmed by 0 bases and 7 bases, leaving 17 bases between them. Sequences SGDLS (CDR1) and YYNGEE (CDR2) are obtained from the germline V gene. The CDR3 starts with the cysteine, ends with the phenylalanine, and has 15 residues. Kept here is only the CDR3 DNA, which spans 45 bases and is read in frame from base 1. Comment on this clone: Its antigen specificity is not known. The sample holds no much larger clone one base away, and base qualities are not on file.

Healthy HIV-negative adults with no recently reported acute infections or vaccinations were included as donors. Every donor was a Caucasian adult residing in Nashville, Tennessee, USA. CD4+ T cells were enriched through magnetic negative selection, after which naive cells were positively selected on CD45RA and the remaining negative fraction served as the memory subset. Blood was obtained by leukapheresis, after which PBMCs were separated by Ficoll-Histopaque density gradient centrifugation and cryopreserved in liquid nitrogen vapor phase. Analytical flow cytometry was used to check the purity and quantity of every magnetically sorted T cell population. From each sorted fraction, genomic DNA was isolated and quantified by UV absorbance on a Nanodrop 2000c.

The TCR sequence derives from a man aged 30-40 years in good health. In this chain, TRBV9 is recombined with TRBJ2-7; no D gene call is confident. Sequencing used naive CD4+ T cells sorted from blood. According to the study, the label for this sample's cell subset or site signals: CD45RA+ positively selected. The DNA sequence is as follows: TGTGCCAGCAGCGTAGAGGGCGCTAAGAGCAGTGAGCAGTACTTC. Its product reads: CASSVEGAKSSEQYF.